Listed below are T cell receptor beta chains from one sample, sequenced in a study of T-cell reconstitution after alpha-beta-depleted transplantation in children. Using its own MiXCR run on the PCR reads, TCRdb lists one record per CDR3 protein. The table records around 340,000 distinct CDR3 sequences, about 14% of them present only once. Sequenced here: PBMCs, sampled from the stem cell graft. The receptors were gathered from a human donor who donated a stem cell graft to a child with Fanconi anemia. The CDR3 runs from the conserved cysteine through the conserved F or W. A D gene is named only where the DNA matches it firmly. For some rows the clone size is stated as once, few or many, or as a class when expanded; others skip it.

j_call v_call cdr3_length d_call clone_size cdr3_aa cdr3_nt
TRBJ1-5 TRBV20-1 13 - few CSARERGNQPQHF TGCAGTGCTAGGGAAAGGGGTAATCAGCCCCAGCATTTT
TRBJ1-5 TRBV28 14 - - CASNRQGNNQPQHF TGTGCCAGCAATCGTCAAGGTAACAATCAGCCCCAGCATTTT
TRBJ1-1 TRBV3-1 15 - - CASSQGGRLNTEAFF TGTGCCAGCAGCCAAGGCGGGCGGTTGAACACTGAAGCTTTCTTT
TRBJ2-1 TRBV28 12 - - CASSPTFNEQFF TGTGCCAGCAGTCCGACTTTCAATGAGCAGTTCTTC
TRBJ2-1 TRBV5-5 14 - - CASSLEGGIDEQFF TGTGCCAGCAGCTTGGAGGGGGGGATCGATGAGCAGTTCTTC
TRBJ2-4 TRBV30 13 - - CAWRVGMKNIQYF TGTGCCTGGAGAGTAGGGATGAAAAACATTCAGTACTTC
TRBJ1-3 TRBV29-1 13 - many CSVEGYGGNTIYF TGCAGCGTTGAGGGGTATGGTGGAAACACCATATATTTT
TRBJ2-1 TRBV28 15 TRBD2 few CASSPIGTSPNEQFF TGTGCCAGCAGCCCCATCGGGACTAGCCCCAATGAGCAGTTCTTC
TRBJ2-7 TRBV30 15 TRBD2 few CAWSPLAGGIYEQYF TGTGCCTGGAGTCCATTAGCGGGGGGAATCTACGAGCAGTACTTC
TRBJ1-1 TRBV6-5 15 - - CASSSPRSGNTEAFF TGTGCCAGCAGTTCCCCTCGCTCGGGAAACACTGAAGCTTTCTTT
TRBJ2-3 TRBV7-2 15 TRBD2 - CASIVSGGATDTQYF TGTGCCAGCATCGTAAGCGGGGGGGCAACAGATACGCAGTATTTT
TRBJ2-2 TRBV5-5 17 - few CASSLLSNSLNTGELFF TGTGCCAGCAGCCTCCTTTCGAACAGCTTGAACACCGGGGAGCTGTTTTTT
TRBJ2-2 TRBV4-3 15 - - CASSQEIGVTGELFF TGCGCCAGCAGCCAAGAGATAGGGGTTACCGGGGAGCTGTTTTTT
TRBJ1-2 TRBV29-1 14 TRBD1 few CSVGTGGWSYGYTF TGCAGCGTTGGGACAGGGGGCTGGAGCTATGGCTACACCTTC
TRBJ2-2 TRBV7-2 17 TRBD1 - CASSFPVQGANTGELFF TGTGCCAGCAGCTTCCCGGTACAGGGGGCGAACACCGGGGAGCTGTTTTTT
TRBJ2-1 TRBV5-4 16 - - CASSLDPVRTYNEQFF TGTGCCAGCAGCTTGGACCCAGTTAGAACCTACAATGAGCAGTTCTTC
TRBJ2-2 TRBV18 17 - few CASSPTVVGRIAGELFF TGTGCCAGCTCACCTACGGTAGTAGGGCGTATCGCCGGGGAGCTGTTTTTT
TRBJ2-5 TRBV20-1 13 - - CSARPDSQETQYF TGCAGTGCTAGACCTGACAGTCAAGAGACCCAGTACTTC
TRBJ1-1 TRBV5-1 16 TRBD1 few CASSAGQGSMNTEAFF TGCGCCAGCAGCGCCGGACAGGGCTCAATGAACACTGAAGCTTTCTTT
TRBJ2-3 TRBV3-1 17 TRBD2 few CASSQERERGGMDTQYF TGTGCCAGCAGCCAAGAGAGGGAGCGGGGGGGCATGGATACGCAGTATTTT
TRBJ1-1 TRBV20-1 13 TRBD1 few CSVPGTGFAEAFF TGCAGTGTTCCCGGGACAGGGTTTGCTGAAGCTTTCTTT
TRBJ2-1 TRBV20-1 12 - few CSASQVYNEQFF TGCAGTGCCTCCCAGGTCTACAATGAGCAGTTCTTC
TRBJ2-7 TRBV2 13 - few CAKGSESSYEQYF TGTGCCAAGGGATCGGAAAGCTCCTACGAGCAGTACTTC
TRBJ1-6 TRBV28 15 - - CASNVQGSYNSPLHF TGTGCCAGCAACGTACAGGGCTCCTATAATTCACCCCTCCACTTT
TRBJ2-3 TRBV30 14 TRBD1 - CATRGGGLTDTQYF TGTGCCACTAGAGGGGGCGGACTCACAGATACGCAGTATTTT
TRBJ2-1 TRBV29-1 14 - many CSATTGSSYNEQFF TGCAGCGCTACGACAGGCAGCTCCTACAATGAGCAGTTCTTC
TRBJ2-3 TRBV27 15 - many CASSSGGKGTDTQYF TGTGCCAGCAGTTCCGGAGGGAAGGGCACAGATACGCAGTATTTT
TRBJ1-6 TRBV14 15 - few CASSLGSFLNSPLHF TGTGCCAGCAGCCTCGGAAGTTTTCTTAATTCACCCCTCCACTTT
TRBJ2-5 TRBV20-1 17 - many CSARLAMSEGGQGTQYF TGCAGTGCTAGACTCGCCATGAGTGAGGGGGGCCAAGGGACCCAGTACTTC
TRBJ1-1 TRBV20-1 13 - few CSALGTGLTEAFF TGCAGTGCTCTGGGGACGGGGCTCACTGAAGCTTTCTTT
TRBJ1-4 TRBV3-1 13 - - CASQRGLDEKLFF TGTGCCAGTCAACGGGGGCTCGATGAAAAACTGTTTTTT
TRBJ1-4 TRBV12-3/TRBV12-4 13 - many CASRARLNEKLFF TGTGCCAGCAGGGCGAGGCTTAATGAAAAACTGTTTTTT
TRBJ2-3 TRBV11-1 13 - few CASSPRITDTQYF TGTGCCAGCAGCCCCAGGATCACAGATACGCAGTATTTT
TRBJ1-1 TRBV5-5 13 - - CASSSNGNTEAFF TGTGCCAGCAGCTCGAACGGCAACACTGAAGCTTTCTTT
TRBJ1-2 TRBV24-1 14 - - CATSAAGNNYGYTF TGTGCCACCAGTGCCGCAGGGAATAACTATGGCTACACCTTC
TRBJ1-2 TRBV29-1 11 - many CSVDDVRGYTF TGCAGCGTTGACGATGTGCGTGGCTACACCTTC
TRBJ2-1 TRBV5-1 15 - - CASSLNGGPYNEQFF TGCGCCAGCAGCTTGAACGGGGGACCCTACAATGAGCAGTTCTTC